This T cell receptor (beta chain) was identified during a study of PD-1 blockade in classical Hodgkin lymphoma (dated by TCRdb to the early 2020s). Regarding the complete study: Nivolumab dosing was 3 mg/kg intravenously every 2 weeks, continuing until either disease progression or unacceptable toxicity. The study used CyTOF and TCR beta sequencing to define a peripheral blood immune signature of response to PD-1 blockade in classical Hodgkin lymphoma. Study-level results and caveats: Among trial patients, those achieving complete response had baseline diversity similar to that of newly diagnosed patients, while diversity was significantly lower in partial responders and progressors. CD4+ but not CD8+ TCR diversity rose significantly by C4D1 (p=0.0027 vs p=0.16), most apparent in complete responders (p=0.02). Only a single clinical trial cohort was studied, and what caused the repertoire differences, possibly disease activity or prior therapy, remained undefined. Lower diversity was observed in patients in whom nivolumab was started less than 1 year after ASCT, and these patients were excluded from later analyses so that confounding by immune reconstitution would be avoided. Baseline TCR diversity was reported to be lower in newly diagnosed patients than in healthy donors, and even lower in relapsed/refractory patients.

Germline trimming amounts to 2 bases on V and 8 bases on J, with 15 as the count of junction bases outside the gene matches. From the cysteine up to the phenylalanine, the CDR3 has a length of 17 residues. The read is trimmed to its CDR3 DNA, 51 bases read in frame from base 1. The germline V gene (reference sequence) gives CDR1 as SGHKS and CDR2 as YYEKEE. The Qiagen DNeasy kit was used to extract genomic DNA both from unsorted PBMCs and from the negatively selected CD4+ and CD8+ fractions. TCR beta CDR3 regions were amplified by immunoSEQ multiplex PCR using primers annealing to V and J segments. A synthetic immune receptor repertoire was used to minimize amplification bias, and any remaining bias was removed computationally after sequencing. The authors' analysis ran thus. Repertoire diversity was quantified as the Shannon entropy index using custom Python scripts. The unsorted, CD4+ and CD8+ repertoires were each analyzed separately, with the exception of combined analyses, where CD4+ and CD8+ sequences were merged in silico. A clone counted as expanded when the clone's frequency after treatment rose at least 2-fold relative to C1D1, and clones undetected at baseline were given a pseudocount of 0.5. Singleton clones were defined as clones with 0 or 1 copy at C1D1, and non-singleton clones were defined as clones with 2 or more copies. Clones expanded in unsorted samples were labelled as CD4+, CD8+ or unknown by matching protein sequences in sorted samples from the same patient. Diversity changes from C1D1 to C4D1 were tested in paired samples using Wilcoxon tests. TCRdb stores this immuneACCESS table with in-frame sequences only. Part of the clones is absent; in the studies checked, under half of the shortfall reflects unresolved V genes, and no reason is known for the rest. V, J and clone size are taken as reported in that table, and D and trimming were inferred from the DNA itself. The sample yields about 14,000 clones; roughly 86% were counted once. The ten largest account for approximately 4.4% of the sample.

The time point label, read with the paper, signifies: cycle 1 day 1 (C1D1), immediately before nivolumab initiation. All trial patients had relapsed after autologous stem cell transplantation, with cohorts A, B and C differing in prior brentuximab vedotin exposure. A total of over 55 patients with relapsed/refractory classical Hodgkin lymphoma made up the trial cohort, and each patient's best overall response was complete response, partial response or progressive disease. Trial patients were treated with single-agent nivolumab in the multi-cohort phase II CheckMate 205 trial. Best overall response was determined by an independent review committee according to the 2007 International Working Group response criteria. Trial PBMCs were obtained immediately prior to nivolumab initiation (C1D1) and on therapy at cycle 2 day 1 and cycle 4 day 1. Peripheral blood was collected in 8 mL Vacutainer Cell Preparation Tubes, from which PBMCs were isolated by centrifugation and then cryopreserved.

On this clone: Its antigen remains undetermined. Nothing much larger sits one base from this clone, and base qualities are not available.

Sequenced material: peripheral blood mononuclear cells (PBMCs), taken at baseline. The chain uses TRBV5-5 and TRBJ2-1, with 8 bases in between that match TRBD2. This sequence originates from a human donor with classical Hodgkin lymphoma. The CDR3 region reads CASSLFPSGLVVDEQFF. The sequence in DNA is TGTGCCAGCAGCTTATTCCCCTCGGGACTAGTCGTAGATGAGCAGTTCTTC.